This entry concerns a single T cell receptor (beta chain). The J segment lost 0 bases and the V segment lost 0 bases, leaving 3 bases of the junction unmatched. From germline, CDR1 is SGHRS and CDR2 YFSETQ. CDR3 length equals 16 residues. The record originates from a study of blood T cell repertoires in COVID-19. Overall study: T cells, B-cell-depleted T cells, or PBMCs supplied cDNA or gDNA.

Authors' data handling: Using reference gene primer amplification, nucleated cell counts were estimated. Here immunoSEQ multiplex PCR was the method, and the copy in TCRdb shows in-frame clones only, minus some. V, J and clone size were drawn from that table, and D and trimming were deduced from the DNA. The sample lists about 330,000 clones, roughly 90% occurring once. Ages ranged from about 18 to 100 years, with residence in about two dozen US areas. Resolution of symptoms, clearance, or two negative PCRs was present in recovered Cohort 3 donors. Specimen: PBMCs or T cells enriched from blood (not recorded which). The genes are TRBV5-1 and TRBJ1-3; 7 bases agree with TRBD1. The TCR sequence derives from a woman aged 25-40 years who had recovered from COVID-19. The CDR3 bases are TGCGCCAGCAGCTTGGCCCGGGACAGCTCTGGAAACACCATATATTTT. Protein product: CASSLARDSSGNTIYF.